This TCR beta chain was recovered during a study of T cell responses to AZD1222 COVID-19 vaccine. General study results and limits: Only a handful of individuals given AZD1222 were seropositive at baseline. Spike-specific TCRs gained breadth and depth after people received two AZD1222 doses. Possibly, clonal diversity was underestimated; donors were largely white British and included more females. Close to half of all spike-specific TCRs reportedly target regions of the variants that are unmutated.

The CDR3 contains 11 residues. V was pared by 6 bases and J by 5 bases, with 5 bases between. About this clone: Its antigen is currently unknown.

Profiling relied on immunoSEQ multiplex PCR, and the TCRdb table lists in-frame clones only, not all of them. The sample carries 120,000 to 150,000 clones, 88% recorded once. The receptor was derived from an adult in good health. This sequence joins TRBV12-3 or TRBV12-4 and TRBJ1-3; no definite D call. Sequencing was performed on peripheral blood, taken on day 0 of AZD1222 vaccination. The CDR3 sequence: CASRLRNTIYF. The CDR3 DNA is TGTGCCAGCAGACTCCGAAACACCATATATTTT.